This TCR beta chain was sequenced for a study of T cell responses to AZD1222 COVID-19 vaccine. Study-level findings and limits: Across the whole spike, CD4 TCRs peaked at regions 160-218 and 743-854.

Method: immunoSEQ multiplex PCR; TCRdb's copy keeps in-frame clones and lacks some. Seen here are some 140,000 clones, 93% observed once, and the top ten hold approximately 0.85%. For this clone: Antigen unknown.

This TCR was recovered from an adult in good health. The sequencing used peripheral blood, collected on day 0 of AZD1222 vaccination.

The CDR3 nucleotides read TGTGCCAGCAGCTCCCAGGGGGGGAACACTGAAGCTTTCTTT. It specifies CASSSQGGNTEAFF. The chain couples TRBV11-1 to TRBJ1-1, with 7 bases aligning to TRBD1. CDR1 is SGHAT, CDR2 FQDESV, per germline (reference sequence). The ends lost 4 bases at V and 1 base at J; junction bases unmatched: 3. CDR3 size: 14 residues.